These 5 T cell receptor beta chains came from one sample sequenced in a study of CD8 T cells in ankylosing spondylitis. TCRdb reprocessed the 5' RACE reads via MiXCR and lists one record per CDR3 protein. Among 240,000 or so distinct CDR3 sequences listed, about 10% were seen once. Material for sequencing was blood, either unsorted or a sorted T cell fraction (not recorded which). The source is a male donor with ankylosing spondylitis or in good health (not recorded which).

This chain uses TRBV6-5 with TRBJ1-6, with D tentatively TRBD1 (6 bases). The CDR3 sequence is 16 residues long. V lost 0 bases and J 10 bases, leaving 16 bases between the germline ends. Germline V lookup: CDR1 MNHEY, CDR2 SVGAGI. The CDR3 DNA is TGTGCCAGCAGTTACTCTGGACGGACAGTGACCTCACCCCTCCACTTT. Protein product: CASSYSGRTVTSPLHF.

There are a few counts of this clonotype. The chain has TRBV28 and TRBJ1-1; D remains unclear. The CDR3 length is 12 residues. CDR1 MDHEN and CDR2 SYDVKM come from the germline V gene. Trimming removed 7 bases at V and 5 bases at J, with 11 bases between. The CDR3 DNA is TGTGCCAGCACAGGATTGAGGACTGAAGCTTTCTTT. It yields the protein CASTGLRTEAFF.

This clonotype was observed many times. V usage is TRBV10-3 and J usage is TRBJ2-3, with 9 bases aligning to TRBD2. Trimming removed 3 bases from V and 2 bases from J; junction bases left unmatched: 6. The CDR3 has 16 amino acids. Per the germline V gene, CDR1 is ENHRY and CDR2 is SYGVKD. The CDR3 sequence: CAISDLAGTATDTQYF. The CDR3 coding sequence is TGTGCCATCAGTGACCTAGCGGGAACTGCCACAGATACGCAGTATTTT.

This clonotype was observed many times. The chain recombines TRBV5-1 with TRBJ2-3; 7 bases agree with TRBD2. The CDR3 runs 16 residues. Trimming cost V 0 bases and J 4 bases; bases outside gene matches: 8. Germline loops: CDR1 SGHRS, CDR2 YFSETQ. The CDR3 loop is CASSLVFGRPPDTQYF. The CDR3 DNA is TGCGCCAGCAGCTTGGTTTTCGGGAGGCCCCCAGATACGCAGTATTTT.

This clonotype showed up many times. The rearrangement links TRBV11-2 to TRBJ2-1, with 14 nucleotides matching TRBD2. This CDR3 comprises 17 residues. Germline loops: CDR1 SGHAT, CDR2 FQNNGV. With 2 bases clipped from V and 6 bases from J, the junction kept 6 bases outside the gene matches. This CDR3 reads CASSLRLGTSGGNEQFF. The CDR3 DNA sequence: TGTGCCAGCAGCTTAAGGTTGGGGACTAGCGGGGGCAATGAGCAGTTCTTC. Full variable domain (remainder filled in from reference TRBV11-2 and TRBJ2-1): EAGVAQSPRYKIIEKRQSVAFWCNPISGHATLYWYQQILGQGPKLLIQFQNNGVVDDSQLPKDRFSAERLKGVDSTLKIQPAKLEDSAVYLCASSLRLGTSGGNEQFFGPGTRLTVL.